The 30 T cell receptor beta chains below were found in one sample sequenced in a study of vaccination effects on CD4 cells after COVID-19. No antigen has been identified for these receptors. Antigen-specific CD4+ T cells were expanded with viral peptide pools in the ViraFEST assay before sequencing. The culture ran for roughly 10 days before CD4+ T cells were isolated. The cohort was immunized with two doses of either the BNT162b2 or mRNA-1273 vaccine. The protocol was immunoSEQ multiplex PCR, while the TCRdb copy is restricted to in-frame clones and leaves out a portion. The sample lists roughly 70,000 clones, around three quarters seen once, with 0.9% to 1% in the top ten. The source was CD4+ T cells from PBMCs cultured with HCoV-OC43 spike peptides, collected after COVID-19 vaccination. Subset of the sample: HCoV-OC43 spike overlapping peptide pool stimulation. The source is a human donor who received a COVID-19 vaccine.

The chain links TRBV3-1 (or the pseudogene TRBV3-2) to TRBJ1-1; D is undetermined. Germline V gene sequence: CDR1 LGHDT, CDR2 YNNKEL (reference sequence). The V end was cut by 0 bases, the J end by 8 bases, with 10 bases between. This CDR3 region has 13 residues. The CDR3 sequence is CASSQEGSREAFF. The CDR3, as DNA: TGTGCCAGCAGCCAAGAGGGGTCTCGAGAAGCTTTCTTT.

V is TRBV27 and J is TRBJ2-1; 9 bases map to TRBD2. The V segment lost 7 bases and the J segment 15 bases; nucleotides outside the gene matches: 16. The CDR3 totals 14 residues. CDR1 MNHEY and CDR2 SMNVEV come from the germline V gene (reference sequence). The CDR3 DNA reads TGTGCCAGCACTTTCCGCGGGGGGGGCCATTCTCCGTTCTTC. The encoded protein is CASTFRGGGHSPFF.

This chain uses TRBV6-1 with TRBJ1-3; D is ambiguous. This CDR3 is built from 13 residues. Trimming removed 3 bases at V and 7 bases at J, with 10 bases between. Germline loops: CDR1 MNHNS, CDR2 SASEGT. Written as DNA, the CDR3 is TGTGCCAGCAGTGAGGCAGTAATGAACACCATATATTTT. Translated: CASSEAVMNTIYF.

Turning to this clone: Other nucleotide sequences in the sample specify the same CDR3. The CDR3, as DNA: TGTGCCAGCAGTTTAGCTCGGCAAGAGACCCAGTACTTC. Its translation is CASSLARQETQYF. This chain uses TRBV12-3 or TRBV12-4 with TRBJ2-5, with D uncertain. With 0 bases removed from V and 2 bases from J, the gap between germline ends came to 4 bases. This CDR3 has 13 residues.

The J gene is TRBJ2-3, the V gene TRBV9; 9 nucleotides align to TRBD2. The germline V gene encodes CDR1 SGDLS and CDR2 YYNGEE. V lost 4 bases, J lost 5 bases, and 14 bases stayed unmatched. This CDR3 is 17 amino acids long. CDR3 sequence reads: CASSSRRGGGAEDTQYF. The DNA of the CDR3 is TGTGCCAGCAGCAGCCGACGTGGCGGGGGGGCCGAAGATACGCAGTATTTT.

The CDR3 coding sequence is TGTGCCATCAGTGAGTCCACAGTGGGTGAAAATGAGCAGTTCTTC. Translation gives CAISESTVGENEQFF. The chain uses TRBV10-3 and TRBJ2-1, with no clear D. This CDR3 comprises 15 residues. Trimming cost V 0 bases and J 7 bases, with 13 bases left between them. The germline CDR1 and CDR2 sequences are ENHRY and SYGVKD.

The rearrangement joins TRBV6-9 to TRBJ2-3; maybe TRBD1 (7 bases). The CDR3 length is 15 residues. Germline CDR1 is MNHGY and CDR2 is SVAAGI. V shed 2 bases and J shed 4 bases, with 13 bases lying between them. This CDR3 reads CASSYRQGGADTQYF. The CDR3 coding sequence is TGTGCCAGCAGTTATCGACAGGGAGGAGCAGATACGCAGTATTTT.

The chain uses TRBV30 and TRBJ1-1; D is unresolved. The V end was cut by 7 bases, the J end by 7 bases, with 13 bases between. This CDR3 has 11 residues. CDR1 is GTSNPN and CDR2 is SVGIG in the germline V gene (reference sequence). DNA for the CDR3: TGTGCCTCCCTGAGATGGAGTGAAGCTTTCTTT. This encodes CASLRWSEAFF.

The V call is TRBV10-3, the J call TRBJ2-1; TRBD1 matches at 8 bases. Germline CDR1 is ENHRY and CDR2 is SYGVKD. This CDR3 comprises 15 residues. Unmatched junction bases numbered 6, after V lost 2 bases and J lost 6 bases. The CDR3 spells CAISEVQQGVNEQFF. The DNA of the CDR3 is TGTGCCATCAGTGAGGTTCAACAGGGGGTCAATGAGCAGTTCTTC.

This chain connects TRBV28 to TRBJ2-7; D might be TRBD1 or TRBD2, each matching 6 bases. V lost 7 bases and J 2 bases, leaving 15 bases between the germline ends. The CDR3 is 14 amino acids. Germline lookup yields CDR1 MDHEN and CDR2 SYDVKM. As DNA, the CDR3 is TGTGCCAGCACCCAACGGGGGCCAACCTACGAGCAGTACGTC. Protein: CASTQRGPTYEQYV.

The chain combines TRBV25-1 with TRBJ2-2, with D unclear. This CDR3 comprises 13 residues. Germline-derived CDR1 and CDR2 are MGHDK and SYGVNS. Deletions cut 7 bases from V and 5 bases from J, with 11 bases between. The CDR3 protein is CASMTWGTGELFF. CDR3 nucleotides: TGTGCCAGCATGACCTGGGGTACCGGGGAGCTGTTTTTT.

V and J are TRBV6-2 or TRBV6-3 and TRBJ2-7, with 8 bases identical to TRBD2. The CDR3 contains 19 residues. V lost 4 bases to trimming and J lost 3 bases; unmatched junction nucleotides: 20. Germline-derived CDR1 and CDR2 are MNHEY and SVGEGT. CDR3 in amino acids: CASSSRPLVAGFEHYEQYV. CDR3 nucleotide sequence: TGTGCCAGCAGTTCCCGTCCTTTGGTAGCGGGGTTCGAGCACTACGAGCAGTACGTC.

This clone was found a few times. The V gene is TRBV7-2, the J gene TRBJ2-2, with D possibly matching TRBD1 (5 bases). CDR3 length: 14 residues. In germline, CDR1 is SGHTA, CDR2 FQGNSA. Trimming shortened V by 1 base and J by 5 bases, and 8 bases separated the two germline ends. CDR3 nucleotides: TGTGCCAGCAGCTTAGGGGGCAGTACCGGGGAGCTGTTTTTT. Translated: CASSLGGSTGELFF.

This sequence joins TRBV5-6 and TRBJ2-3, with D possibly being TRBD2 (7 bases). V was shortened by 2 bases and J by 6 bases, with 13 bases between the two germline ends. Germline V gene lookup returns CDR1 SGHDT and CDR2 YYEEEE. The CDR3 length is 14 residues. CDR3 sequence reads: CASSFGGLGDTQYF. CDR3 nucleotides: TGTGCCAGCAGCTTCGGGGGGCTGGGGGATACGCAGTATTTT. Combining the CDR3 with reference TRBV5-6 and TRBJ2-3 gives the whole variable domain DAGVTQSPTHLIKTRGQQVTLRCSPKSGHDTVSWYQQALGQGPQFIFQYYEEEERQRGNFPDRFSGHQFPNYSSELNVNALLLGDSALYLCASSFGGLGDTQYFGPGTRLTVL.

The CDR3 nucleotides are TGTGCCAGCAGCCGCAGGGGCGGGTATGGCTACACCTTC. Protein product: CASSRRGGYGYTF. The V and J genes are TRBV11-1 and TRBJ1-2, with a possible D match to TRBD1 (6 bases). V dropped 5 bases and J dropped 5 bases, with 12 bases sitting between them. The CDR3 has 13 residues. Per the germline V gene, CDR1 is SGHAT and CDR2 is FQDESV (reference sequence). The variable domain in full, with the rest retrieved from reference TRBV11-1 and TRBJ1-2, is EAEVAQSPRYKITEKSQAVAFWCDPISGHATLYWYRQILGQGPELLVQFQDESVVDDSQLPKDRFSAERLKGVDSTLKIQPAELGDSAMYLCASSRRGGYGYTFGSGTRLTVV.

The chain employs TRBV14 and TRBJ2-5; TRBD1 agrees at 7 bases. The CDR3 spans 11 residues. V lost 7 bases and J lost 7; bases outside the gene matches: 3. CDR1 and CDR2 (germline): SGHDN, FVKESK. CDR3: CASTSGGTQYF. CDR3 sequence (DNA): TGTGCCAGCACCTCAGGGGGGACCCAGTACTTC. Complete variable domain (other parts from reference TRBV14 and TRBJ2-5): EAGVTQFPSHSVIEKGQTVTLRCDPISGHDNLYWYRRVMGKEIKFLLHFVKESKQDESGMPNNRFLAERTGGTYSTLKVQPAELEDSGVYFCASTSGGTQYFGPGTRLLVL.

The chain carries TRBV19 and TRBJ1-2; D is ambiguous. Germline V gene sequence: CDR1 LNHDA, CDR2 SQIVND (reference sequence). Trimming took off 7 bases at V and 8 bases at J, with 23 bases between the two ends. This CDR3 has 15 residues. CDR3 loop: CASTPQPIRGGGYTF. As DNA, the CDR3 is TGTGCCAGTACCCCACAGCCGATTCGAGGCGGCGGCTACACCTTC.

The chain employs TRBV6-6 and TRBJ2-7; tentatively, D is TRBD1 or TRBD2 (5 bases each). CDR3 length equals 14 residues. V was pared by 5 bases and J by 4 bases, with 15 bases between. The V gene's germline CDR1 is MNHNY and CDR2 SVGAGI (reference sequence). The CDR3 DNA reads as TGTGCCAGCAGTAAGGGGACCAGGGCATACGAGCAGTACGTC. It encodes CASSKGTRAYEQYV.

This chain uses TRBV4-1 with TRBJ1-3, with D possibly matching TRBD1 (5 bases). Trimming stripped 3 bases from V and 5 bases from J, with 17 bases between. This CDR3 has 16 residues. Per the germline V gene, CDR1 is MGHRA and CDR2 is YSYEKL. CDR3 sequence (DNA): TGCGCCAGCAGCCAGGAGACAGAGTCGCTGAGAAACACCATATATTTT. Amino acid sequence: CASSQETESLRNTIYF.

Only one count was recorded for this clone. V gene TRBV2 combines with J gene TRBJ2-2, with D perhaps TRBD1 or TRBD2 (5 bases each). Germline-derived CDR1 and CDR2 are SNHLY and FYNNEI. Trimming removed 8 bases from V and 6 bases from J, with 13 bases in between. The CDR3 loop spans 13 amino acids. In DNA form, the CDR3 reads TGTGCCAGCTTTGGGGGTCGGGCCGGGGAGCTGTTTTTT. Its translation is CASFGGRAGELFF.

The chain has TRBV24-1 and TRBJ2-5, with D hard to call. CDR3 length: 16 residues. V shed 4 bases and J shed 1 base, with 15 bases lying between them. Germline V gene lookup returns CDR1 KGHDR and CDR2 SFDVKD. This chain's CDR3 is CATSDPGSYTQETQYF. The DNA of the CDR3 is TGTGCCACCAGTGACCCGGGCTCTTATACCCAAGAGACCCAGTACTTC.

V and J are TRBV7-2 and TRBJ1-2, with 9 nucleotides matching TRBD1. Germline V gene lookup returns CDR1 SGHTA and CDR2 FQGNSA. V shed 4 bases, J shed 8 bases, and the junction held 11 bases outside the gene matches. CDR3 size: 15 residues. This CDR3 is CASSSSSGTGIGYTF. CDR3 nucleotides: TGTGCCAGCAGCTCATCCTCCGGGACAGGGATCGGCTACACCTTC.

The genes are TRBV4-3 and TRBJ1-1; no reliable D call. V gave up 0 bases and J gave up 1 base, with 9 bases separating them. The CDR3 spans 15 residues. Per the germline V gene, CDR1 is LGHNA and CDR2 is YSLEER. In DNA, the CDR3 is TGCGCCAGCAGCCAAGATCAATGGACGAACACTGAAGCTTTCTTT. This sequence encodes CASSQDQWTNTEAFF.

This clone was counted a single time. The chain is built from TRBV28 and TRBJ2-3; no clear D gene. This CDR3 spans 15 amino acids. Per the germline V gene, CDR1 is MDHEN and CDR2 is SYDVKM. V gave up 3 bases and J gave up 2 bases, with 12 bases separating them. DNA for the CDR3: TGTGCCAGCAGTTTCACGTCAGCTCCCACAGATACGCAGTATTTT. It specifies CASSFTSAPTDTQYF. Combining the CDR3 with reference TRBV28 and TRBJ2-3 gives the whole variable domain DVKVTQSSRYLVKRTGEKVFLECVQDMDHENMFWYRQDPGLGLRLIYFSYDVKMKEKGDIPEGYSVSREKKERFSLILESASTNQTSMYLCASSFTSAPTDTQYFGPGTRLTVL.

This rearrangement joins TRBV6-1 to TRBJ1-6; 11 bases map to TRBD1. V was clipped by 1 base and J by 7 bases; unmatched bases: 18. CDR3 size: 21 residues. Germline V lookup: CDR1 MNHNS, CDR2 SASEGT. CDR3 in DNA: TGTGCCAGCAGTGAAGAACTACCCCCGGACGCTGGGACAGGGGGAAATTCACCCCTCCACTTT. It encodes CASSEELPPDAGTGGNSPLHF.

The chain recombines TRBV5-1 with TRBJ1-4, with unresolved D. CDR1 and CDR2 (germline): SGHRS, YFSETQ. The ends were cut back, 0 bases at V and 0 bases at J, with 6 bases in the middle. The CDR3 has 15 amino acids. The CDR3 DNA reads TGCGCCAGCAGCTTGGATAGCACAACTAATGAAAAACTGTTTTTT. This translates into CASSLDSTTNEKLFF.

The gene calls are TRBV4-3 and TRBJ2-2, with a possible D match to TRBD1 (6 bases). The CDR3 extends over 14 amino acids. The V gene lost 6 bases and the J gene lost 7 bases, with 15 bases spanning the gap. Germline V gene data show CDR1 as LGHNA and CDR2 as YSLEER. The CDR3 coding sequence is TGCGCCAGCAGTCATCAGAGGGGGAGCGGGGAGCTGTTTTTT. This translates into CASSHQRGSGELFF.

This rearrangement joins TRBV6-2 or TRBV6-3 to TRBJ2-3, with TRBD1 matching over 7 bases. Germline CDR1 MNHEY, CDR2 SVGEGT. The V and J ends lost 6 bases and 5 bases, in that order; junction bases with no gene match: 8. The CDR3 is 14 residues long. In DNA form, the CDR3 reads TGTGCCAGCAGATACAGCGACAGGGAAGATACGCAGTATTTT. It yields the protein CASRYSDREDTQYF.

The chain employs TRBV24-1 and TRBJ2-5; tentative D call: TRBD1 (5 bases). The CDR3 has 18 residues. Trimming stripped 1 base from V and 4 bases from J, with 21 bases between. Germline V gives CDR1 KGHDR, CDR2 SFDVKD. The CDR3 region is CATSDLSPREGAGETQYF. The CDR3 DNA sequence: TGTGCCACCAGTGATTTATCTCCCAGGGAAGGAGCAGGAGAGACCCAGTACTTC.

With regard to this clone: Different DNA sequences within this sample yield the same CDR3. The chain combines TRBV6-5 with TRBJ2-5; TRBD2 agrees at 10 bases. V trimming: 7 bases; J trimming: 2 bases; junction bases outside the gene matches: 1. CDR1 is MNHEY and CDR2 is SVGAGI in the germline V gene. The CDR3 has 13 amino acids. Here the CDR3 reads CASKRGGQETQYF. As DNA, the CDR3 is TGTGCCAGCAAGCGGGGGGGTCAAGAGACCCAGTACTTC.